This entry lists 14 T cell receptor beta chains sequenced from one sample in a study of CD8 T cells in ankylosing spondylitis. Each CDR3 protein gets one entry after TCRdb re-called the 5' RACE reads with MiXCR. The sample holds 200,000 to 250,000 distinct CDR3 sequences; 32% are singletons and the top ten take approximately 4%. Source material: blood, either unsorted or a sorted T cell fraction (not recorded which). These TCRs come from a male donor with ankylosing spondylitis or in good health (not recorded which).

The CDR3 coding sequence is TGTGCCAGCAGTGAACAGCCCTACGAGCAGTACTTC. Protein: CASSEQPYEQYF. This chain uses TRBV2 with TRBJ2-7; D not resolved. Germline loops: CDR1 SNHLY, CDR2 FYNNEI. The CDR3 extends over 12 amino acids. V was trimmed by 2 bases and J by 2 bases, leaving 4 bases between them.

This clonotype came up a few times. The chain is built from TRBV6-1 and TRBJ2-1; 7 bases agree with TRBD1. After removal of 7 bases from V and 1 base from J, the junction contained 10 bases not matched to a gene. The germline V gene has CDR1 MNHNS and CDR2 SASEGT. This CDR3 is 16 amino acids long. The CDR3 DNA sequence: TGTGCCAGCATGGGCTCCGGGACAGATTCCTACAATGAGCAGTTCTTC. It yields the protein CASMGSGTDSYNEQFF.

The chain employs TRBV6-4 and TRBJ2-2; no clear D. The V gene's germline CDR1 is MRHNA and CDR2 SNTAGT. Trimming removed 2 bases from V and 4 bases from J, with 8 bases in between. This CDR3 region has 14 residues. In DNA, the CDR3 is TGTGCCAGCAGTGACGGGGTTGCCACCGGGGAGCTGTTTTTT. It specifies CASSDGVATGELFF.

The chain joins TRBV10-2 to TRBJ2-3, with 8 positions matching TRBD2. The CDR3 totals 14 residues. With V trimmed by 5 bases and J by 5 bases, 6 bases remained unmatched. Germline CDR1 WSHSY, CDR2 SAAADI. The CDR3 coding sequence is TGCGCCAGCAGTCAACGGGGGGGCATAGATACGCAGTATTTT. Translation: CASSQRGGIDTQYF.

There are a few counts of this clonotype. The genes are TRBV7-3 and TRBJ2-7; tentative D call: TRBD2 (6 bases). CDR1 is SGHTA, CDR2 FQGTGA, per germline. The CDR3 contains 9 residues. V was trimmed by 10 bases and J by 7 bases, leaving 8 bases between them. CDR3 in amino acids: CATRGEQYF. As DNA, the CDR3 is TGTGCCACCCGGGGGGAGCAGTACTTC.

This clonotype occurred a few times. The chain uses TRBV6-1 and TRBJ2-2, with D maybe TRBD1 (6 bases). This CDR3 comprises 16 residues. CDR1 MNHNS and CDR2 SASEGT come from the germline V gene. V lost 6 bases, J lost 0 bases, and 14 bases lay in between. The CDR3 spells CASRTDSFANTGELFF. As DNA, the CDR3 is TGTGCCAGCAGAACGGACAGCTTCGCGAACACCGGGGAGCTGTTTTTT.

This clonotype was found a few times. The chain carries TRBV29-1 and TRBJ2-6; D remains ambiguous. CDR1 and CDR2 from the germline V gene are SQVTM and ANQGSEA. Trimming cost V 6 bases and J 0 bases, with 9 bases left between them. This CDR3 is 14 amino acids long. The CDR3, as DNA: TGCAGCGTCGCCCACCCCTCTGGGGCCAACGTCCTGACTTTC. Encoded protein: CSVAHPSGANVLTF.

This clonotype was observed a handful of times. The CDR3 DNA sequence: TGTGCCAGCAGTCCTCCGGACAGTTTCAACAATGAGCAGTTCTTC. It yields the protein CASSPPDSFNNEQFF. The V gene is TRBV12-3 or TRBV12-4, the J gene TRBJ2-1, with D perhaps matching TRBD1 (6 bases). The CDR3 has 15 residues. V was clipped by 5 bases and J by 5 bases, with 16 bases between them.

This clonotype was found a few times. This chain joins TRBV20-1 and TRBJ2-3; no definite D call. V lost 1 base to trimming and J lost 6 bases, with 11 bases between them. Germline CDR1 DFQATT, CDR2 SNEGSKA (reference sequence). The CDR3 spans 13 residues. The CDR3 loop reads CSARGLPVDTQYF. CDR3 bases: TGCAGTGCTAGAGGCCTGCCGGTGGATACGCAGTATTTT.

Only a few counts were recorded for this clonotype. This sequence joins TRBV20-1 and TRBJ1-2; TRBD1 matches 10 bases. Per germline, CDR1 DFQATT and CDR2 SNEGSKA (reference sequence). The CDR3 spans 14 residues. The trim removed 3 bases at V and 6 bases at J, leaving 7 bases unmatched. The chain's CDR3 is CSARAPGTGDGYTF. Written as DNA, the CDR3 is TGCAGTGCTAGGGCCCCCGGGACAGGGGATGGCTACACCTTC.

The rearrangement links TRBV5-5 to TRBJ2-2; D unclear. The CDR3 spans 12 residues. Trimming took off 2 bases at V and 7 bases at J, with 6 bases between the two ends. In germline, CDR1 is SGHKS, CDR2 YYEKEE (reference sequence). The CDR3 loop is CASSLSRGELFF. DNA of the CDR3: TGTGCCAGCAGCTTAAGTCGCGGGGAGCTGTTTTTT. The variable domain in full, with the rest retrieved from reference TRBV5-5 and TRBJ2-2, is DAGVTQSPTHLIKTRGQQVTLRCSPISGHKSVSWYQQVLGQGPQFIFQYYEKEERGRGNFPDRFSARQFPNYSSELNVNALLLGDSALYLCASSLSRGELFFGEGSRLTVL.

This clonotype turned up a few times. The CDR3 coding sequence is TGCGCCAGCACCAAACAGGGGGGGCCTTACGAGCAGTACTTC. The encoded protein is CASTKQGGPYEQYF. This chain connects TRBV5-1 to TRBJ2-7; D is possibly TRBD1 (8 bases). Germline CDR1 SGHRS, CDR2 YFSETQ. The V end was cut by 6 bases, the J end by 4 bases, with 17 bases between. The CDR3 covers 14 residues.

The rearrangement links TRBV20-1 to TRBJ1-2, with 10 bases that match TRBD1. CDR1 is DFQATT, CDR2 SNEGSKA, per germline (reference sequence). The CDR3 is 12 amino acids. This CDR3 reads CTGTGEYYGYTF. DNA of the CDR3: TGCACGGGGACAGGGGAATATTATGGCTACACCTTC.

The sample holds a few counts of this clonotype. The chain joins TRBV12-3 or TRBV12-4 to TRBJ2-7, with unresolved D. There are 13 residues in the CDR3. The V gene lost 1 base and the J gene lost 4 bases, with 8 bases spanning the gap. The CDR3 DNA reads TGTGCCAGCAGTTTAGGGACCTTTTACGAGCAGTACTTC. Its translation is CASSLGTFYEQYF.